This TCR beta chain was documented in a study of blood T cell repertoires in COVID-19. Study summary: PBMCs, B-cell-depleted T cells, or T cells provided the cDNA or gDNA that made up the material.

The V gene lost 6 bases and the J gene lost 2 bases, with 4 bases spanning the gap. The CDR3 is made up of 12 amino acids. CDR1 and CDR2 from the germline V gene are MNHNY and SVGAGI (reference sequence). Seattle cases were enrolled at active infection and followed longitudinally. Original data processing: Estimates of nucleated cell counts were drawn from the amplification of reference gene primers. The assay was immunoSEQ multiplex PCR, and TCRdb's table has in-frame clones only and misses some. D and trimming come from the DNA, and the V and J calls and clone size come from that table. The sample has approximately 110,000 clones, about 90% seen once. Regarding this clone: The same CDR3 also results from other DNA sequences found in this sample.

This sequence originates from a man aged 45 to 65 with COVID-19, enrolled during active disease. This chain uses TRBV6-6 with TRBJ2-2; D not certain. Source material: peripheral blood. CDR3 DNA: TGTGCCAGCAGCCTCAACACCGGGGAGCTGTTTTTT. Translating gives CASSLNTGELFF.